This T cell receptor beta chain was identified in a study of CD8 T cells in ankylosing spondylitis. One entry per CDR3 protein results from TCRdb running MiXCR on the 5' RACE reads. In the table there are hundreds of thousands of distinct CDR3 sequences, approximately 20% of which are singletons. Germline V CDR1 and CDR2: KGHDR, SFDVKD. The ends were cut back, 10 bases at V and 0 bases at J, with 12 bases in the middle. The CDR3 runs to 14 residues. This chain uses TRBV24-1 with TRBJ2-1, with a possible D match to TRBD1 (6 bases). This TCR was recovered from a male donor with ankylosing spondylitis or in good health (not recorded which). Sequences were obtained from blood, either unsorted or a sorted T cell fraction (not recorded which). CDR3 coding DNA: TGTGCCACAGGGGGTAAAAGCTCCTACAATGAGCAGTTCTTC. This translates into CATGGKSSYNEQFF.